This T cell receptor beta chain was retrieved from a study of cytomegalovirus exposure and HLA in healthy donors. Primers for the PCR totalled 60 Vbeta and 13 Jbeta. This table comes from immunoSEQ multiplex PCR, and its TCRdb copy is limited to in-frame clones, with some not included. This table lists fewer than 250,000 clones. The source is a young woman in good health and CMV-seropositive. Sequencing input: PBMCs.

The CDR3: CASSYGPPNSEKLFF. CDR3 DNA sequence: TGTGCCAGCAGTTACGGGCCTCCCAATAGTGAAAAACTGTTTTTT. The chain carries TRBV6-5 and TRBJ1-4; D not certain. V was cut by 2 bases and J by 7 bases, with 14 bases left in between. The CDR3 contains 15 residues. Germline CDR1 reads MNHEY; CDR2 reads SVGAGI.